This T cell receptor (beta chain) appears in the sequencing data of a study of shared clonotypes between healthy human individuals. Study outcomes and limitations: Non-shared clonotypes displayed generation probabilities falling below those of clonotypes present in all four donors.

This CDR3 is 14 amino acids long. Trimming shortened V by 0 bases and J by 2 bases, and 9 bases separated the two germline ends. Germline lookup yields CDR1 SGDLS and CDR2 YYNGEE. Authors' methods: Filtering differed because ImmunoSEQ produced junction-only sequences that carried no quality scores. TCRdb's table, derived via immunoSEQ multiplex PCR, lists solely in-frame clones and lacks some. V and J calls and clone size are those listed in that table; D and trimming were worked out from the DNA. The sample shows about 1.5 million clones, approximately 96% of them seen only once. As concerns this clone: Its target is unknown. Other DNA sequences from this sample encode an identical CDR3 as well.

The sequence derives from a young man in good health. The rearrangement uses TRBV9 and TRBJ2-7, with D maybe TRBD1 (5 bases). The sequenced sample was naive CD4+ T cells sorted from blood. Subset: CD45RA+ positively selected. The CDR3 region is CASSVAQGTYEQYF. The CDR3 DNA reads as TGTGCCAGCAGCGTAGCCCAGGGTACCTACGAGCAGTACTTC. Based on the CDR3 plus reference TRBV9 and TRBJ2-7, the full variable domain is DSGVTQTPKHLITATGQRVTLRCSPRSGDLSVYWYQQSLDQGLQFLIQYYNGEERAKGNILERFSAQQFPDLHSELNLSSLELGDSALYFCASSVAQGTYEQYFGPGTRLTVT.